Detailed here is one T cell receptor beta chain. The target of this receptor is not known. Within one base of it there is no much larger clone, and no base qualities were kept. The method behind the library was the immunoSEQ multiplex PCR assay. Sourced from immuneACCESS, this table was stored by TCRdb with only in-frame sequences that have V and J called. A share of the clones is absent; for the studies checked, an unresolved V gene accounts for under half, and the remainder has no known explanation. The sample contains 100,000 or so clones, about 93% of them found a single time. The ten largest clones capture less than 2% of the sample. From cysteine to phenylalanine, the CDR3 is 15 amino acids long. The only DNA kept is the CDR3, 45 bases in frame from the first base. The germline ends are 20 bases apart after V is trimmed by 5 bases and J by 9 bases. The germline V gene (reference sequence) supplies CDR1 SEHNR and CDR2 FQNEAQ.

This sample is drawn from a study of T cell changes during pregnancy in multiple sclerosis (dated by TCRdb to about 2019). About the investigation overall: The study examined how the T cell repertoire changed over the course of pregnancy in women with multiple sclerosis.

The sequencing here drew on peripheral blood, taken after pregnancy. The receptor comes from a female donor in good health, enrolled as a control in a pregnancy study. In this chain, TRBV7-9 is recombined with TRBJ2-1, with TRBD2 tentatively as D gene (6 bases match). The CDR3 reads CASSRERLGWGEQFF. The DNA sequence is TGTGCCAGCAGCCGGGAGAGGCTAGGCTGGGGTGAGCAGTTCTTC.